This T cell receptor (beta chain) appears in the sequencing data of a study of CD8+ T cells in alopecia areata (dated 2018 in TCRdb). Context from the whole study: The treated patients, all with moderate-to-severe alopecia areata, were enrolled in an open-label pilot trial of oral tofacitinib given at 5 to 10 mg twice daily. Patients received tofacitinib for 6 to 18 months and were then followed off drug for 6 months to check for delayed response and recurrence. Disease severity in treated patients was measured with the SALT score, which quantifies the percentage of affected scalp surface area. High-throughput TCRbeta sequencing was used to examine T cell clonal expansion in alopecia areata in both the C3H/HeJ mouse model and human patients. Scalp tissue and sorted CD4+ and CD8+ peripheral blood T cells from patchy and totalis/universalis alopecia areata patients and from healthy controls were covered by human TCRbeta sequencing. Biopsies were taken from tofacitinib-treated patients at baseline and at 4 and 24 weeks of treatment, and a later scalp biopsy was taken in several of the tofacitinib-treated patients. Clonality in the scalp was compared among normal scalp (n=4), patchy alopecia areata scalp (n=8), and alopecia totalis/universalis scalp (n=8). RNA was obtained with the PAXgene miRNA kit for fixed scalp, the miRNeasy kit for PBMCs, and the RNeasy kit for mouse skin. TCRbeta CDR3 regions were amplified by immunoSEQ multiplex PCR using 35 Vbeta forward and 13 Jbeta reverse primers.

The CDR3 spans 13 residues, from the cysteine through the phenylalanine. Only CDR3 DNA remains: 39 bases, in frame from the first base. CDR1 and CDR2 were assigned from the germline V gene (reference sequence) as GTSNPN and SVGIG. The junction shows trimming of 1 base on V and 9 bases on J, and the gene matches do not reach 7 bases of it. In light of the paper, this sample's time point label describes: approximately 4 weeks on oral tofacitinib. In light of the paper, this sample's treatment or condition label describes: oral pan-JAK inhibitor, 5-10 mg twice daily. Lesional scalp punch biopsies and peripheral blood were obtained from alopecia areata patients. PBMCs were separated by density centrifugation and stained for CD3, CD4 and CD8, after which CD4+ and CD8+ T cells were sorted on a FACSAria. Of note for this clone: Its target antigen remains unknown. No much larger clone is present one base from it, and per-base qualities are unavailable.

Points the paper makes about the study in general: Scalp TCR repertoire analysis is complicated because resident alphabeta T cells in normal human skin are also sequenced, whereas mouse skin is dominated by gammadelta T cells. Compared with normal scalp, lesional scalp had higher clonality and more expanded CD8+ clones, particularly in alopecia totalis/universalis, a pattern that suggests antigenic drive. Shared TCR sequences between patients were less evident than in mice, which may be partly attributable to HLA diversity in the patient population. Scalp clonality and the number of expanded CD8+ clones among the top 100 scalp clones were significantly decreased by tofacitinib. Many expanded lesional clones were found to persist in scalp and blood during tofacitinib treatment, and relapse after treatment cessation may be partly explained by this persistence. Because the treated cohort was small and included a single nonresponder, larger studies are needed to assess links between baseline CD8+ expansion and response.

Library preparation was by the immunoSEQ multiplex PCR assay. RNA was extracted from all samples and reverse transcribed into cDNA, which served as template for TCR sequencing. SuperScript III was used for first-strand cDNA synthesis, primed with a 2:1 mix of oligo-dT and random hexamers. A synthetic immune receptor repertoire was used to measure amplification bias, and any remaining bias was corrected computationally. The paper's data handling went like this. After raw reads were preprocessed to remove errors, the CDR3 was defined following IMGT conventions as running from the conserved cysteine to phenylalanine. Clonality was computed as 1 minus the Shannon entropy, with the entropy normalized by log2 of the number of productive unique TCRs. Scalp TCRbeta sequences were cross-referenced with sorted blood CD4 and CD8 repertoires so that the CD4 or CD8 identity of scalp clones could be inferred. Held by TCRdb, this immuneACCESS table contains in-frame sequences only and omits some clones. Under half of the omission traces to an unresolved V gene where checked; the cause of the rest is unknown. That table gives V, J and clone size, and the DNA gave D and trimming. The sample table shows over 200,000 clones, and around three fifths are seen once. Of the sample, 4% to 5% falls within the top ten clones.

The V gene is TRBV30 and the J gene is TRBJ2-5; 8 bases in the junction line up with TRBD1. This receptor was obtained from a human donor with alopecia areata. The material was CD4+ T cells sorted from blood, obtained at week 4, from a patient treated with tofacitinib. The nucleotide sequence reads TGTGCCTGGAGTGGCCAGGGGGCCTCGCCCCAGTACTTC. It codes for CAWSGQGASPQYF.